This T cell receptor (beta chain) was sequenced in a study of blood T cell repertoires in COVID-19. On the study more broadly: From T cells, B-cell-depleted T cells, or PBMCs came the material, which was cDNA or gDNA.

Using immunoSEQ multiplex PCR, the repertoire was profiled, and TCRdb retains in-frame clones only, with some absent. The sample contains 110,000 to 150,000 clones, 70% to 85% of which appear only once. The CDR3 is made up of 13 amino acids. Germline V gives CDR1 GTSNPN, CDR2 SVGIG (reference sequence). The sequenced sample consisted of peripheral blood. The rearrangement uses TRBV30 and TRBJ2-1; 7 nucleotides agree with TRBD1. This sequence originates from a man aged 55 to 70 with acute or convalescent COVID-19. Written as DNA, the CDR3 is TGTGCTTACGGGACCAGGGGGTACAATGAGCAGTTCTTC. Protein: CAYGTRGYNEQFF.